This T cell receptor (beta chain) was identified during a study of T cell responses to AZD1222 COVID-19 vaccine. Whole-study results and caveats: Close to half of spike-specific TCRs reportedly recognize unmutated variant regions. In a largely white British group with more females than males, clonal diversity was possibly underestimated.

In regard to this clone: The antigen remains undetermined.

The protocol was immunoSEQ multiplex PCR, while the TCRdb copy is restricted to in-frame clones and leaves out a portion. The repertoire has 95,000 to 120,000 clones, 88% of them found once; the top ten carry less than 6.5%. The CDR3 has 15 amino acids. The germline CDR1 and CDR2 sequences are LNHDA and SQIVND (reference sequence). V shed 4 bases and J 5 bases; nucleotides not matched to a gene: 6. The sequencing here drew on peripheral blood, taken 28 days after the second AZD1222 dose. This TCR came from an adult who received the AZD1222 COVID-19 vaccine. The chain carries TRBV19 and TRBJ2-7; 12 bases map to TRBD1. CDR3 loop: CASSRAGQGAHEQYF. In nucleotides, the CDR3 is TGTGCCAGTAGTAGGGCGGGACAGGGGGCCCACGAGCAGTACTTC.